Presented here are 32 T cell receptor beta chains from one specimen sequenced in a study of blood T cell repertoires in COVID-19. Produced via immunoSEQ multiplex PCR; TCRdb's table is partial and in-frame only. The sample lists 110,000 or so clones, approximately 79% occurring once. Material for sequencing was peripheral blood. These TCRs come from a man in his forties or fifties with acute or convalescent COVID-19.

The chain couples TRBV4-1 to TRBJ1-2, with TRBD1 identical over 8 bases. The V gene's germline CDR1 is MGHRA and CDR2 YSYEKL. V trimming: 4 bases; J trimming: 4 bases; junction bases outside the gene matches: 5. This CDR3 spans 14 amino acids. Here the CDR3 DNA reads TGCGCCAGCAGCCGAGGGACAGGCTCCTATGGCTACACCTTC. Translating it yields CASSRGTGSYGYTF.

This clone was found once. The V and J genes are TRBV5-1 and TRBJ1-6, with unresolved D. The V gene's germline CDR1 is SGHRS and CDR2 YFSETQ. This CDR3 has 17 residues. Trimming removed 0 bases at V and 0 bases at J, with 10 bases between. The DNA for the CDR3 is TGCGCCAGCAGCTTGGAGGTGACAAGCTCCTATAATTCACCCCTCCACTTT. Amino acid sequence: CASSLEVTSSYNSPLHF.

J is TRBJ1-3 and V is TRBV2; weak D call: TRBD1 (6 bases). CDR3 length: 14 residues. V gave up 6 bases and J gave up 7 bases, with 16 bases separating them. CDR1 is SNHLY and CDR2 is FYNNEI in the germline V gene. CDR3 DNA: TGTGCCAGCAGGGAACAGGGAAGTTCGAACACCATATATTTT. Translation: CASREQGSSNTIYF.

V gene TRBV18 combines with J gene TRBJ2-3; no clear D gene. Germline CDR1 KGHSH, CDR2 LQKENI. V shed 2 bases and J shed 5 bases, with 14 bases lying between them. The CDR3 has 15 amino acids. Here the CDR3 DNA reads TGTGCCAGCTCACCAATCCAGGATAAAAAAGATACGCAGTATTTT. It specifies CASSPIQDKKDTQYF. Full variable domain (outside the CDR3, taken from reference TRBV18 and TRBJ2-3): NAGVMQNPRHLVRRRGQEARLRCSPMKGHSHVYWYRQLPEEGLKFMVYLQKENIIDESGMPKERFSAEFPKEGPSILRIQQVVRGDSAAYFCASSPIQDKKDTQYFGPGTRLTVL.

The rearrangement uses TRBV2 and TRBJ1-4; D is unresolved. Germline loops: CDR1 SNHLY, CDR2 FYNNEI. There are 11 residues in the CDR3. The V gene lost 6 bases and the J gene lost 13 bases, with 12 bases spanning the gap. CDR3: CASRRSQGLFF. In DNA form, the CDR3 reads TGTGCCAGCAGGAGGTCCCAAGGACTGTTTTTT.

V gene TRBV19 combines with J gene TRBJ1-1; 10 nucleotides line up with TRBD1. Germline V lookup: CDR1 LNHDA, CDR2 SQIVND (reference sequence). CDR3 length: 14 residues. V lost 4 bases to trimming and J lost 4 bases; unmatched junction nucleotides: 3. The CDR3 here is CASSRDRGRTEAFF. The CDR3 nucleotides read TGTGCCAGTAGTAGGGACAGGGGACGCACTGAAGCTTTCTTT.

The rearrangement uses TRBV6-5 and TRBJ2-7; 8 nucleotides line up with TRBD1. From germline, CDR1 is MNHEY and CDR2 SVGAGI. The CDR3 loop spans 13 amino acids. Trimming removed 0 bases from V and 7 bases from J; junction bases left unmatched: 2. CDR3: CASSYSYRGEQYF. In DNA form, the CDR3 reads TGTGCCAGCAGTTACTCTTACAGGGGGGAGCAGTACTTC.

The chain is built from TRBV3-1 (or the pseudogene TRBV3-2) and TRBJ2-1; 8 bases match TRBD2. The J segment lost 10 bases and the V segment lost 0 bases, leaving 17 bases of the junction unmatched. Germline assignment: CDR1 LGHDT and CDR2 YNNKEL (reference sequence). The CDR3 covers 18 residues. Here the CDR3 DNA reads TGTGCCAGCAGCCAAGATAGTGTGATGGCGGGGGGAACGAAGGAGCAGTTCTTC. Translated, it gives CASSQDSVMAGGTKEQFF.

The J gene is TRBJ2-2, the V gene TRBV5-6; 7 bases fit TRBD2. This CDR3 spans 14 amino acids. V was pared by 4 bases and J by 5 bases, with 5 bases of the junction left unmatched. CDR1 is SGHDT, CDR2 YYEEEE, per germline. The CDR3 nucleotides are TGTGCCAGCAGCACGGACGGGGGGACCGGGGAGCTGTTTTTT. It yields the protein CASSTDGGTGELFF.

The chain uses TRBV7-9 and TRBJ2-1; 8 bases are shared with TRBD1. The germline V gene encodes CDR1 SEHNR and CDR2 FQNEAQ (reference sequence). Germline trimming cut 4 bases from V and 2 bases from J; bases unmatched to any gene: 1. CDR3 size: 14 residues. CDR3 nucleotides: TGTGCCAGCAGCTCGGACAGGGCCTACAATGAGCAGTTCTTC. Translating gives CASSSDRAYNEQFF.

This chain joins TRBV7-2 and TRBJ1-6; 7 bases line up with TRBD1. The trim removed 6 bases at V and 7 bases at J, leaving 9 bases unmatched. Germline CDR1 and CDR2: SGHTA and FQGNSA. The CDR3 sequence is 15 residues long. CDR3 nucleotides: TGTGCCAGCAGAGAAACAGGGGCCGCGAATTCACCCCTCCACTTT. It codes for CASRETGAANSPLHF.

This chain uses TRBV3-1 (or the pseudogene TRBV3-2) with TRBJ2-3, with D possibly matching TRBD2 (6 bases). The germline V and J ends were trimmed by 4 bases and 2 bases, with 16 bases remaining between them. CDR3 length equals 16 residues. In germline, CDR1 is LGHDT, CDR2 YNNKEL (reference sequence). As DNA, the CDR3 is TGTGCCAGCAGCCGGGACTTCCAAACTTTCACAGATACGCAGTATTTT. Translating it yields CASSRDFQTFTDTQYF.

The chain uses TRBV6-5 and TRBJ1-5, with D maybe TRBD1 (6 bases). This CDR3 spans 15 amino acids. Germline assignment: CDR1 MNHEY and CDR2 SVGAGI. Trimming took 5 bases from V and 3 from J, leaving 14 bases between them. The CDR3 region is CASSPHDRYNQPQHF. In nucleotides, the CDR3 is TGTGCCAGCAGTCCACATGACAGGTACAATCAGCCCCAGCATTTT.

V usage is TRBV4-1 and J usage is TRBJ1-2; 7 nucleotides line up with TRBD1. Germline V gene sequence: CDR1 MGHRA, CDR2 YSYEKL. V lost 4 bases to trimming and J lost 2 bases; unmatched junction nucleotides: 4. CDR3 length equals 14 residues. The CDR3 spells CASSLGQANYGYTF. Here the CDR3 DNA reads TGCGCCAGCAGCCTAGGACAGGCGAACTATGGCTACACCTTC.

This chain joins TRBV7-3 and TRBJ2-2; tentative D call: TRBD1 (6 bases). Germline-derived CDR1 and CDR2 are SGHTA and FQGTGA. The CDR3 has 14 amino acids. Trimming shortened V by 5 bases and J by 8 bases, and 15 bases separated the two germline ends. The CDR3 bases are TGTGCCAGCAGCGCGGACTCAGGGGTAGGGGAGCTGTTTTTT. Translation: CASSADSGVGELFF.

This chain joins TRBV19 and TRBJ1-1, with D perhaps TRBD1 (6 bases). V was cut by 5 bases and J by 6 bases, with 10 bases left in between. There are 12 residues in the CDR3. Per the germline V gene, CDR1 is LNHDA and CDR2 is SQIVND (reference sequence). CDR3 residues: CASSLAGAEAFF. The CDR3 DNA is TGTGCCAGTAGTTTAGCAGGGGCTGAAGCTTTCTTT.

This clone was observed a few times. The V gene is TRBV27, the J gene TRBJ1-2; TRBD1 matches 8 bases. The germline CDR1 and CDR2 sequences are MNHEY and SMNVEV (reference sequence). The V gene end was trimmed by 8 bases and the J gene end by 4 bases; junction bases not matched to a gene: 9. There are 14 residues in the CDR3. The CDR3 DNA reads TGTGCCAGCCGATCCAGGGGGCTGGGCTATGGCTACACCTTC. Residues: CASRSRGLGYGYTF.

V is TRBV12-3 or TRBV12-4 and J is TRBJ2-3; 11 nucleotides line up with TRBD2. The CDR3 runs to 13 residues. Germline trimming cut 5 bases from V and 11 bases from J; bases unmatched to any gene: 6. CDR3 nucleotide sequence: TGTGCCAGCAGTGTGACTAGCGGGATCGAGCAGTATTTT. It yields the protein CASSVTSGIEQYF.

The rearrangement uses TRBV7-3 and TRBJ2-7; 10 positions agree with TRBD2. This CDR3 has 15 amino acids. Trimming at V came to 0 bases and at J to 2 bases, leaving 1 base not matched to a gene. The germline V gene has CDR1 SGHTA and CDR2 FQGTGA. CDR3 in DNA: TGTGCCAGCAGCTTAACAGCGGGGGGGACCTACGAGCAGTACTTC. It specifies CASSLTAGGTYEQYF.

V gene TRBV9 combines with J gene TRBJ1-2; tentatively, D is TRBD1 (5 bases). The CDR3 extends over 14 amino acids. V shed 0 bases and J shed 6 bases, with 12 bases lying between them. Germline lookup yields CDR1 SGDLS and CDR2 YYNGEE. The CDR3 DNA follows: TGTGCCAGCAGCGTAGGCAGGGAGGCCCATGGCTACACCTTC. Protein product: CASSVGREAHGYTF.

This chain links TRBV11-2 with TRBJ1-1; D unresolved. Trimming removed 5 bases at V and 4 bases at J, with 11 bases between. This CDR3 is 13 amino acids long. The germline V gene encodes CDR1 SGHAT and CDR2 FQNNGV. CDR3 region: CASSTDRGTEAFF. CDR3 DNA: TGTGCCAGCAGCACAGACCGTGGCACTGAAGCTTTCTTT.

The V call is TRBV27, the J call TRBJ2-7; tentatively, D is TRBD2 (6 bases). Germline lookup yields CDR1 MNHEY and CDR2 SMNVEV (reference sequence). This CDR3 region has 13 residues. The V end lost 3 bases, the J end lost 5 bases, and 11 bases lay between the germline ends. The CDR3 region is CASSLEGLDEQYF. As DNA, the CDR3 is TGTGCCAGCAGTTTGGAGGGACTGGACGAGCAGTACTTC.

The chain links TRBV6-6 to TRBJ1-6; TRBD1 might be the D (6 bases). The CDR3 runs 13 residues. Germline lookup yields CDR1 MNHNY and CDR2 SVGAGI (reference sequence). V dropped 5 bases and J dropped 4 bases, with 6 bases sitting between them. CDR3 amino acids: CASSQGYNSPLHF. CDR3 nucleotides: TGTGCCAGCAGTCAGGGGTATAATTCACCCCTCCACTTT.

This clone was recorded a few times. The chain uses TRBV5-6 and TRBJ2-1; 8 bases are shared with TRBD1. V was pared by 4 bases and J by 1 base, with 7 bases of the junction left unmatched. Per germline, CDR1 SGHDT and CDR2 YYEEEE. This CDR3 contains 16 residues. This CDR3 reads CASSRGTGESYNEQFF. The CDR3 DNA sequence: TGTGCCAGCAGCCGCGGGACAGGAGAGTCCTACAATGAGCAGTTCTTC.

The rearrangement links TRBV10-2 to TRBJ1-2; 9 bases are a match to TRBD1. This CDR3 is 13 amino acids long. With 7 bases clipped from V and 5 bases from J, the junction kept 5 bases outside the gene matches. In germline, CDR1 is WSHSY, CDR2 SAAADI. CDR3 nucleotides: TGCGCCAGCACCACCGGACAGGGGTATGGCTACACCTTC. It is translated as CASTTGQGYGYTF.

This sequence joins TRBV19 and TRBJ1-1; the match to TRBD1 covers 9 bases. Germline V gives CDR1 LNHDA, CDR2 SQIVND (reference sequence). The CDR3 length is 14 residues. J gave up 1 base and V 11 bases, and 8 bases lay outside the gene matches. CDR3 sequence reads: CASTTGQGNTEAFF. CDR3 nucleotides: TGTGCCTCGACGACGGGACAGGGGAACACTGAAGCTTTCTTT. The full variable domain, rest sourced from reference TRBV19 and TRBJ1-1, is DGGITQSPKYLFRKEGQNVTLSCEQNLNHDAMYWYRQDPGQGLRLIYYSQIVNDFQKGDIAEGYSVSREKKESFPLTVTSAQKNPTAFYLCASTTGQGNTEAFFGQGTRLTVV.

The chain links TRBV11-2 to TRBJ1-1; 7 nucleotides match TRBD1. J gave up 3 bases and V 4 bases, and 8 bases lay outside the gene matches. The CDR3 length is 15 residues. Germline V lookup: CDR1 SGHAT, CDR2 FQNNGV. In nucleotides, the CDR3 is TGTGCCAGCAGCTCTAGTACAGGGGTTGACACTGAAGCTTTCTTT. The encoded protein is CASSSSTGVDTEAFF.

This clone was seen a handful of times. This chain uses TRBV2 with TRBJ1-1; D not certain. From germline, CDR1 is SNHLY and CDR2 FYNNEI. V lost 6 bases and J lost 3, with 17 bases in between. This CDR3 has 15 amino acids. The CDR3 DNA reads as TGTGCCAGCAGAGCTTATTCGGGATCGGACACTGAAGCTTTCTTT. This sequence encodes CASRAYSGSDTEAFF.

The rearrangement links TRBV12-3 or TRBV12-4 to TRBJ1-1; D is ambiguous. This CDR3 contains 11 residues. V was trimmed by 3 bases and J by 8 bases, leaving 7 bases between them. CDR3 protein: CASSFAEEAFF. The CDR3, as DNA: TGTGCCAGCAGTTTCGCAGAAGAAGCTTTCTTT.

The gene calls are TRBV7-9 and TRBJ2-7; 10 bases line up with TRBD2. J lost 2 bases, V lost 5 bases, and 6 bases had no gene match. The germline CDR1 and CDR2 sequences are SEHNR and FQNEAQ (reference sequence). CDR3 size: 15 residues. The CDR3 loop is CASSPGAGGPYEQYF. In nucleotides, the CDR3 is TGTGCCAGCAGCCCCGGAGCGGGAGGGCCCTACGAGCAGTACTTC.

The rearrangement links TRBV7-9 to TRBJ2-1, with 10 bases identical to TRBD1. The CDR3 runs 15 residues. V trimming: 5 bases; J trimming: 9 bases; junction bases outside the gene matches: 10. Germline CDR1 and CDR2: SEHNR and FQNEAQ (reference sequence). In nucleotides, the CDR3 is TGTGCCAGCAGCCCCCCGACAGGGGGCTTCACTGAGCAGTTCTTC. Amino acids: CASSPPTGGFTEQFF.

The CDR3 bases are TGTGCCAGCAGCTTGGTAGATGAGACCCAGTACTTC. Its protein product is CASSLVDETQYF. The genes are TRBV5-6 and TRBJ2-5; D unresolved. CDR3 size: 12 residues. Between the trimmed V and J ends, which lost 0 bases and 5 bases, there was a span of 5 bases. Germline V CDR1 and CDR2: SGHDT, YYEEEE.